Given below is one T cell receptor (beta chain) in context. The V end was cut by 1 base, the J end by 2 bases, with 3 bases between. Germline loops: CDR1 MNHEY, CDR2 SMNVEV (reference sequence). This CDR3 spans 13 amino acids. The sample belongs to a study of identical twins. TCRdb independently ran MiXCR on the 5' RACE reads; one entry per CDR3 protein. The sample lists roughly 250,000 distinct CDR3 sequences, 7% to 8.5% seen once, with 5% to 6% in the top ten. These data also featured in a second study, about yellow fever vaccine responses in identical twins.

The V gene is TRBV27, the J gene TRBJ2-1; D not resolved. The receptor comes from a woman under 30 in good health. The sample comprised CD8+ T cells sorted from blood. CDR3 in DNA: TGTGCCAGCAGTTTATACGCCTACAATGAGCAGTTCTTC. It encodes CASSLYAYNEQFF.